A selection of T cell receptor beta chains follows, all from one sample in a study of response to subunit inactivated influenza vaccine. TCRdb recomputed calls from the RT-PCR reads with MiXCR, one row per CDR3 protein. The sample holds 650,000 or so distinct CDR3 sequences; 14% are singletons and the top ten take 7.5% to 9%. This material consisted of PBMCs from blood, taken less than 15 days before vaccination. All receptors derive from a man aged 45-60 years who received an inactivated influenza vaccine. The CDR3 runs from the conserved cysteine through the conserved F or W. D genes are given only for firm matches. Size is omitted from some rows. Given values are once, few, many or a class for expanded clones.

d_call,cdr3_length,v_call,clone_size,j_call,cdr3_aa,cdr3_nt
TRBD1,14,TRBV28,-,TRBJ2-7,CASSRQGRSYEQYF,TGTGCCAGCAGTCGACAGGGTAGGTCCTACGAGCAGTACTTC
TRBD1,15,TRBV7-2,few,TRBJ2-7,CASSLEVTGGYEQYF,TGTGCCAGCAGCTTAGAGGTGACAGGGGGCTACGAGCAGTACTTC
-,14,TRBV6-2/TRBV6-3,-,TRBJ1-6,CASSYGQGSSPLHF,TGTGCCAGCAGTTACGGGCAGGGGAGTTCACCCCTCCACTTT
TRBD1,15,TRBV7-2,-,TRBJ2-5,CASSFNRGPQETQYF,TGTGCCAGCAGCTTTAACAGGGGGCCCCAAGAGACCCAGTACTTC
-,15,TRBV2,-,TRBJ2-2,CASSEVKAVTGELFF,TGTGCCAGCAGTGAAGTCAAGGCAGTTACCGGGGAGCTGTTTTTT
-,14,TRBV6-5,few,TRBJ2-7,CASSYLGSGDEQYF,TGTGCCAGCAGTTACCTCGGGTCGGGGGACGAGCAGTACTTC
-,14,TRBV6-1,few,TRBJ1-6,CASRDNSYNSPLHF,TGTGCCAGCAGAGACAACTCCTATAATTCACCCCTCCACTTT
-,15,TRBV25-1,many,TRBJ2-3,CASAPWGTSTDTQYF,TGTGCCAGCGCCCCTTGGGGGACTAGCACAGATACGCAGTATTTT
-,15,TRBV20-1,few,TRBJ2-5,CSARDAVAAQETQYF,TGCAGTGCTAGAGATGCGGTAGCGGCACAAGAGACCCAGTACTTC
-,12,TRBV7-2,many,TRBJ1-6,CASSLNSSPLHF,TGTGCCAGCAGCTTAAATAGTTCACCCCTCCACTTT
-,18,TRBV21-1,-,TRBJ2-7,CASSKLSGLAGSFGEQYF,TGTGCCAGCAGCAAATTAAGCGGACTAGCGGGGTCGTTTGGCGAGCAGTACTTC
-,13,TRBV25-1,-,TRBJ2-7,CASSEYHSYEQYF,TGTGCCAGCAGTGAATACCACAGCTACGAGCAGTACTTC
TRBD2,17,TRBV5-1,many,TRBJ2-3,CASSSDTSGRARDTQYF,TGCGCCAGCAGCTCGGATACTAGCGGGAGGGCCAGAGATACGCAGTATTTT
TRBD1,17,TRBV2,-,TRBJ1-4,CASSGQGAVGQNEKLFF,TGTGCCAGCAGTGGACAGGGGGCGGTTGGGCAGAATGAAAAACTGTTTTTT
TRBD1,14,TRBV6-1,few,TRBJ2-3,CASSVDRSTDTQYF,TGTGCCAGCAGTGTGGACAGGTCCACAGATACGCAGTATTTT
TRBD2,17,TRBV7-2,-,TRBJ2-5,CASSSVAGTPGGGTQYF,TGTGCCAGCAGCTCCGTAGCCGGGACGCCGGGGGGGGGGACCCAGTACTTC
-,13,TRBV19,few,TRBJ2-4,CASNQGAKNIQYF,TGTGCCAGTAACCAGGGAGCCAAAAACATTCAGTACTTC
-,16,TRBV5-1,-,TRBJ1-3,CASSLAAGASGNTIYF,TGCGCCAGCAGCTTGGCGGCAGGGGCCTCTGGAAACACCATATATTTT
-,16,TRBV5-1,few,TRBJ2-2,CASSLITGLNTGELFF,TGCGCCAGCAGCTTGATAACCGGACTGAACACCGGGGAGCTGTTTTTT
TRBD1,15,TRBV5-1,many,TRBJ2-7,CASSHGTGSSYEQYF,TGCGCCAGCAGCCACGGGACAGGGAGCTCCTACGAGCAGTACTTC
TRBD2,12,TRBV20-1,few,TRBJ2-7,CSALGTIFEQYF,TGCAGTGCGCTCGGGACTATATTCGAGCAGTACTTC
TRBD2,18,TRBV11-2,many,TRBJ2-5,CASSLVLAGGPSGETQYF,TGTGCCAGCAGCTTAGTACTAGCGGGAGGGCCCTCGGGGGAGACCCAGTACTTC
TRBD2,13,TRBV7-2,few,TRBJ2-5,CASSPGLVETQYF,TGTGCCAGCAGCCCGGGACTAGTAGAGACCCAGTACTTC
-,14,TRBV27,-,TRBJ2-7,CASSHTDKYYEQYF,TGTGCCAGCAGCCACACTGACAAGTACTACGAGCAGTACTTC
-,14,TRBV7-6,-,TRBJ2-7,CASSPRDETYEQYF,TGTGCCAGCAGCCCCCGGGACGAAACCTACGAGCAGTACTTC
-,14,TRBV5-1,few,TRBJ2-1,CASSPGQGVGEQFF,TGCGCCAGCAGCCCGGGTCAGGGAGTAGGTGAGCAGTTCTTC